This T cell receptor beta chain originates from a study of T-cell memory formation after mild COVID-19. Study-level results: Certain responding clones were present in pre-infection memory, suggesting participation of cross-reactive memory.

Only a few counts were recorded for this clonotype. Its antigen is not identified. Libraries for TCRalpha and TCRbeta carried sample barcodes and unique molecular identifiers via 5'RACE. Each CDR3 protein gets one entry after TCRdb re-called the 5' RACE reads with MiXCR. The sample holds fewer than 700,000 distinct CDR3 sequences; roughly 18% are singletons and the top ten take around 12%. The CDR3 consists of 17 residues. Germline V lookup: CDR1 MNHNY, CDR2 SVGAGI (reference sequence). Losses at the gene ends were 0 bases for V and 7 bases for J; bases not matched to a gene: 11. The sequencing input was PBMCs or a T cell subset sorted from them (not recorded which). The chain combines TRBV6-6 with TRBJ2-3, with TRBD2 identical over 9 bases. This TCR was recovered from an adult woman who had mild COVID-19 (a few samples of this study predate the infection). Cell type and time point are not known. CDR3 residues: CASSYSIASGATNTQYF. For the CDR3, the DNA is TGTGCCAGCAGTTACTCGATCGCTAGCGGGGCTACAAATACGCAGTATTTT.